The 21 T cell receptor beta chains given below trace back to one sample, sequenced in a study of cytomegalovirus exposure and HLA in healthy donors. The PCR had 60 Vbeta and 13 Jbeta primers. This table comes from immunoSEQ multiplex PCR, and its TCRdb copy is limited to in-frame clones, with some not included. The sample has roughly 100,000 clones, 75% to 85% seen once. Sequencing used PBMCs. These receptors originate from a man younger than 30 in good health and CMV-seronegative.

The V call is TRBV6-5, the J call TRBJ1-1; D unresolved. Germline V gene lookup returns CDR1 MNHEY and CDR2 SVGAGI. This CDR3 has 13 amino acids. Trimming shortened V by 8 bases and J by 1 base, and 11 bases separated the two germline ends. Here the CDR3 DNA reads TGTGCCAGCTCGAGGCCGGCGAACACTGAAGCTTTCTTT. Its protein is CASSRPANTEAFF.

V usage is TRBV11-3 and J usage is TRBJ2-7; D may be TRBD2 (5 bases). The germline V and J ends were trimmed by 1 base and 6 bases, with 10 bases remaining between them. The length of the CDR3 is 13 residues. The germline CDR1 and CDR2 sequences are SGHNT and YENEEA. The chain's CDR3 is CASSLVRAAEQYF. CDR3 sequence (DNA): TGTGCCAGCAGCTTAGTGAGAGCGGCCGAGCAGTACTTC.

V usage is TRBV7-3 and J usage is TRBJ2-1; the D gene is possibly TRBD2 (6 bases). Trimming shortened V by 1 base and J by 0 bases, and 16 bases separated the two germline ends. The CDR3 spans 18 residues. The V gene's germline CDR1 is SGHTA and CDR2 FQGTGA. The CDR3 coding sequence is TGTGCCAGCAGCTTAAGGGCGGGGCCTTTTAGCTCCTACAATGAGCAGTTCTTC. It translates to CASSLRAGPFSSYNEQFF.

The chain links TRBV28 to TRBJ2-7; D gene unclear. V was trimmed by 4 bases and J by 2 bases, leaving 21 bases between them. CDR3 length equals 17 residues. Germline lookup yields CDR1 MDHEN and CDR2 SYDVKM. DNA for the CDR3: TGTGCCAGCAGTTCCGACATCTCGATGATACCGACCTACGAGCAGTACTTC. Protein: CASSSDISMIPTYEQYF.

Turning to this clone: In the same sample, other DNA sequences code for this CDR3. The rearrangement uses TRBV7-2 and TRBJ2-5, with D tentatively TRBD2 (6 bases). Germline lookup yields CDR1 SGHTA and CDR2 FQGNSA. Trimming cost V 0 bases and J 4 bases, with 6 bases left between them. CDR3 size: 13 residues. The CDR3 here is CASSLAGGETQYF. The CDR3 DNA sequence: TGTGCCAGCAGCTTAGCGGGAGGAGAGACCCAGTACTTC.

This clone was seen a single time. The same CDR3 arises from other DNA sequences in this sample as well. This rearrangement joins TRBV11-3 to TRBJ1-5; D is possibly TRBD1 (6 bases). Between the trimmed V and J ends, which lost 1 base and 7 bases, there was a span of 11 bases. CDR3 length equals 14 residues. CDR1 and CDR2 (germline): SGHNT, YENEEA. The CDR3 bases are TGTGCCAGCAGCTTAGGCGGGGGGCGACAGCCCCAGCATTTT. Its translation: CASSLGGGRQPQHF. Combining the CDR3 with reference TRBV11-3 and TRBJ1-5 gives the whole variable domain EAGVVQSPRYKIIEKKQPVAFWCNPISGHNTLYWYLQNLGQGPELLIRYENEEAVDDSQLPKDRFSAERLKGVDSTLKIQPAELGDSAVYLCASSLGGGRQPQHFGDGTRLSIL.

CDR3 protein: CASSTRTSGRPGNEQFF. CDR3 sequence (DNA): TGTGCCAGCAGCACGCGGACTAGCGGCCGCCCGGGCAATGAGCAGTTCTTC. This sequence joins TRBV11-2 and TRBJ2-1, with 10 bases aligning to TRBD2. Germline lookup yields CDR1 SGHAT and CDR2 FQNNGV. The CDR3 is 17 residues long. The trim removed 5 bases at V and 6 bases at J, leaving 13 bases unmatched.

The genes are TRBV6-1 and TRBJ1-4; no definite D call. Germline V gene sequence: CDR1 MNHNS, CDR2 SASEGT. This CDR3 is built from 18 residues. V was trimmed by 1 base and J by 0 bases, leaving 15 bases between them. The CDR3 region has the DNA TGTGCCAGCAGTGAAGAATGGGTCCTCGGGGCAACTAATGAAAAACTGTTTTTT. Amino acid sequence: CASSEEWVLGATNEKLFF.

This chain links TRBV7-6 with TRBJ2-5, with 8 positions matching TRBD2. The J call may be faulty, since TRBJ2-7 better matches the DNA end. The CDR3 loop spans 15 amino acids. Germline CDR1 SGHVS, CDR2 FNYEAQ. DNA for the CDR3: TGTGCCAGCAGCTTAGCAGAAGCGGGAGCCTACGAGCAGTACTTC. It codes for CASSLAEAGAYEQYF.

The genes are TRBV28 and TRBJ2-3, with 7 bases matching TRBD1. J was trimmed by 1 base and V by 10 bases; bases with no gene match: 8. This CDR3 contains 14 residues. Germline V CDR1 and CDR2: MDHEN, SYDVKM. The CDR3 region is CATKRQGGTDTQYF. Written as DNA, the CDR3 is TGTGCCACCAAACGACAGGGCGGCACAGATACGCAGTATTTT.

The CDR3 sequence: CAWTPLVRENTGELFF. The CDR3 DNA follows: TGTGCCTGGACCCCCTTGGTGCGGGAGAACACCGGGGAGCTGTTTTTT. The gene calls are TRBV30 and TRBJ2-2, with a weak D call TRBD2 (6 bases). Germline values: CDR1 GTSNPN, CDR2 SVGIG (reference sequence). V lost 4 bases and J lost 1, with 16 bases in between. CDR3 length: 16 amino acids.

This clone was found once. This sequence joins TRBV4-3 and TRBJ2-3, with 7 bases that match TRBD2. After removal of 1 base from V and 0 bases from J, the junction contained 13 bases not matched to a gene. The germline V gene has CDR1 LGHNA and CDR2 YSLEER. The CDR3 runs to 19 residues. CDR3: CASSQGREQGRTSTDTQYF. The CDR3 DNA is TGCGCCAGCAGCCAAGGGCGGGAGCAGGGCAGGACTAGCACAGATACGCAGTATTTT.

The gene calls are TRBV10-1 and TRBJ2-1; 13 positions match TRBD2. The CDR3 consists of 19 residues. V dropped 3 bases and J dropped 5; count of bases not matched to a gene: 13. Germline-derived CDR1 and CDR2 are WNHNN and SYGVQD (reference sequence). The CDR3 sequence: CASSDIGTSGDFVDNEQFF. CDR3 DNA sequence: TGCGCCAGCAGTGATATAGGGACTAGCGGGGATTTCGTGGACAATGAGCAGTTCTTC.

The chain is built from TRBV7-6 and TRBJ1-2, with D perhaps TRBD1 (6 bases). This CDR3 is 15 amino acids long. Trimming removed 2 bases from V and 2 bases from J, with 12 bases in between. Germline values: CDR1 SGHVS, CDR2 FNYEAQ. Written as DNA, the CDR3 is TGTGCCAGCAGCTTATCGGGACACCGAAACTATGGCTACACCTTC. Amino acids: CASSLSGHRNYGYTF.

There are a few counts of this clone. The DNA of the CDR3 is TGTGCCAGCAGTGGTGGGGCGCAGCCCCAGCATTTT. As protein: CASSGGAQPQHF. V and J are TRBV25-1 and TRBJ1-5; tentatively, D is TRBD1 (5 bases). From germline, CDR1 is MGHDK and CDR2 SYGVNS. The CDR3 extends over 12 amino acids. V was clipped by 4 bases and J by 7 bases, with 8 bases between them.

The gene calls are TRBV30 and TRBJ1-3; weak D call: TRBD1 (6 bases). The CDR3 loop spans 14 amino acids. Germline V CDR1 and CDR2: GTSNPN, SVGIG (reference sequence). Trimming removed 0 bases from V and 0 bases from J, with 6 bases in between. CDR3 region: CAWSVDSSGNTIYF. The DNA of the CDR3 is TGTGCCTGGAGTGTGGACAGCTCTGGAAACACCATATATTTT.

The chain carries TRBV6-1 and TRBJ1-6; 9 bases line up with TRBD1. V shed 8 bases, J shed 5 bases, and the junction held 7 bases outside the gene matches. This CDR3 is 15 amino acids long. Germline V gives CDR1 MNHNS, CDR2 SASEGT. The CDR3 nucleotides are TGTGCCAGCGGGGACAGGGTTATTAATAATTCACCCCTCCACTTT. Translated: CASGDRVINNSPLHF.

The chain employs TRBV29-1 and TRBJ1-1, with D unresolved. V gave up 5 bases and J gave up 1 base, with 14 bases separating them. The CDR3 length is 14 residues. Germline V CDR1 and CDR2: SQVTM, ANQGSEA. This CDR3 is CSVQAPPANTEAFF. CDR3 bases: TGCAGCGTTCAGGCCCCTCCGGCGAACACTGAAGCTTTCTTT.

The chain links TRBV25-1 to TRBJ1-2; D is undetermined. The CDR3 runs to 13 residues. The V gene's germline CDR1 is MGHDK and CDR2 SYGVNS. Trimming removed 4 bases at V and 0 bases at J, with 6 bases between. The CDR3 bases are TGTGCCAGCAGTGTAACAGCTAACTATGGCTACACCTTC. Protein sequence: CASSVTANYGYTF.

The chain uses TRBV7-9 and TRBJ2-1, with 8 positions matching TRBD2. Losses at the gene ends were 5 bases for V and 1 base for J; bases not matched to a gene: 10. The CDR3 is made up of 17 amino acids. Germline V gene lookup returns CDR1 SEHNR and CDR2 FQNEAQ (reference sequence). This CDR3 reads CASSLPLAGRSYNEQFF. In nucleotides, the CDR3 is TGTGCCAGCAGCCTTCCCCTAGCGGGCAGGTCCTACAATGAGCAGTTCTTC. The variable domain in full, completed from reference TRBV7-9 and TRBJ2-1, reads DTGVSQNPRHKITKRGQNVTFRCDPISEHNRLYWYRQTLGQGPEFLTYFQNEAQLEKSRLLSDRFSAERPKGSFSTLEIQRTEQGDSAMYLCASSLPLAGRSYNEQFFGPGTRLTVL.

The V call is TRBV5-6, the J call TRBJ2-1; 8 bases are shared with TRBD2. Germline CDR1 is SGHDT and CDR2 is YYEEEE. Trimming at V came to 5 bases and at J to 2 bases, leaving 9 bases not matched to a gene. CDR3 length: 16 residues. DNA of the CDR3: TGTGCCAGCAGTCCGAAGCGGGAGAAGGCCTACAATGAGCAGTTCTTC. Translating gives CASSPKREKAYNEQFF.